What follows is one TCR beta chain and its context. Its target is not known. Before thyroid surgery, none of the patients had received any treatment. This specimen belongs to a study of metastatic and nonmetastatic thyroid tumors. How the authors handled the data: Clinicopathological groups differed in CDR3, with these differences serving to build a distant-metastasis classifier for papillary thyroid cancer. TCRdb reprocessed the PCR reads using MiXCR. Clone size and V and J calls follow TCRdb, not the original study. The table lists about 24,000 clones, 20% to 30% of them singletons. General study findings and limits: Versus benign nodules, malignant thyroid tumors reportedly had significantly higher TCR beta diversity, in blood and tumor.

From germline, CDR1 is GTSNPN and CDR2 SVGIG (reference sequence). The CDR3 extends over 11 amino acids. Trimming removed 5 bases at V and 1 base at J, with 5 bases between. This clonotype originated in a male donor with papillary thyroid cancer or a benign thyroid nodule (not recorded which). Some clones in this sample may be carry-over from other donors' samples. V and J are TRBV30 and TRBJ1-1; D unresolved. Sequencing was performed on tumor tissue. In DNA form, the CDR3 reads TGTGCCTGGTTTCGGAACACTGAAGCTTTCTTT. It translates to CAWFRNTEAFF.